The T cell receptor (beta chain) under discussion was sequenced for a study of blood T cell repertoires in COVID-19. At the level of the study: Italy, Spain and the United States were the sources of the convalescent and acute COVID-19 samples.

Produced via immunoSEQ multiplex PCR; TCRdb's table is partial and in-frame only. The table lists 150,000 to 200,000 clones, 82% of them singletons. Germline V gene sequence: CDR1 DFQATT, CDR2 SNEGSKA (reference sequence). The CDR3 is made up of 10 amino acids. All enrollees were roughly 18 to 100 years old and from roughly 22 US areas. For recovered donors of Cohort 3, there were two negative PCRs, clearance, or symptom resolution. This rearrangement joins TRBV20-1 to TRBJ1-1; 7 bases line up with TRBD1. Sequenced sample: PBMCs or T cells enriched from blood (not recorded which). The TCR sequence derives from a man aged 45 to 65 who had recovered from COVID-19. CDR3 in DNA: TGCAGGGCGACAGGGTCTGAAGCTTTCTTT. This sequence encodes CRATGSEAFF.